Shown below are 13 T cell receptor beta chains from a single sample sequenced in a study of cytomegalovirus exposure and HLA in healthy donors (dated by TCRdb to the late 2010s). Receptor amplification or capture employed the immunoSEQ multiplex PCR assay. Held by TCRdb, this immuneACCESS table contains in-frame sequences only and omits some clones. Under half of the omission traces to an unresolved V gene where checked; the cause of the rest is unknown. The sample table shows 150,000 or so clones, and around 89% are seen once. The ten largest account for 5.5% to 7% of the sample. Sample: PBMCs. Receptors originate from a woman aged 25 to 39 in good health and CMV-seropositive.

In DNA form, the CDR3 reads TGTGCCAGCTCACCGACAGGAATAAGCACAGATACGCAGTATTTT. Encoded protein: CASSPTGISTDTQYF. This sequence joins TRBV18 and TRBJ2-3; TRBD1 is a possible D gene (6 bases). Germline CDR1 and CDR2: KGHSH and LQKENI. V was clipped by 3 bases and J by 0 bases, with 10 bases between them. The CDR3 extends over 15 amino acids.

This CDR3 is CASRASGGWNQPQHF. CDR3 nucleotides: TGTGCCAGCAGGGCCTCGGGGGGTTGGAATCAGCCCCAGCATTTT. The genes are TRBV28 and TRBJ1-5, with a possible D match to TRBD1 (5 bases). V was shortened by 6 bases and J by 4 bases, with 16 bases between the two germline ends. Germline V gene lookup returns CDR1 MDHEN and CDR2 SYDVKM. There are 15 residues in the CDR3.

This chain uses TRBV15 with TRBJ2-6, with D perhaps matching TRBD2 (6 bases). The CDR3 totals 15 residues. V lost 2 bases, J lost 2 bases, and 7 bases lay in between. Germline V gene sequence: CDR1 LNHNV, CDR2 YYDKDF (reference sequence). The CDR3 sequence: CATSRPGAGANVLTF. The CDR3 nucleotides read TGTGCCACCAGCAGACCGGGAGCTGGGGCCAACGTCCTGACTTTC. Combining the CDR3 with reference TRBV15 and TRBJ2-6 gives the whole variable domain DAMVIQNPRYQVTQFGKPVTLSCSQTLNHNVMYWYQQKSSQAPKLLFHYYDKDFNNEADTPDNFQSRRPNTSFCFLDIRSPGLGDTAMYLCATSRPGAGANVLTFGAGSRLTVL.

CDR3 nucleotide sequence: TGTGCCACGGGGGCTAGCGGGAGGGGGCACAATGAGCAGTTCTTC. This gives the protein CATGASGRGHNEQFF. The gene calls are TRBV28 and TRBJ2-1, with 12 bases aligning to TRBD2. The J segment lost 5 bases and the V segment lost 10 bases, leaving 9 bases of the junction unmatched. Germline V gene lookup returns CDR1 MDHEN and CDR2 SYDVKM. The CDR3 spans 15 residues.

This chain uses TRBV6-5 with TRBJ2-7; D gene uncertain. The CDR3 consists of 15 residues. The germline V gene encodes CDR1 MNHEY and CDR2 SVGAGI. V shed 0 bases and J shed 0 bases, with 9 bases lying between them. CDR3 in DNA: TGTGCCAGCAGTTACTCGTCAGCGTTCTCCTACGAGCAGTACTTC. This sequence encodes CASSYSSAFSYEQYF.

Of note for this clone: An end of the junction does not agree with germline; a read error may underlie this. DNA of the CDR3: TGTGCCAGCAGCGCCCTAATAAGGGAGTTC. As protein: CASSALIREF. The rearrangement links TRBV6-1 to TRBJ2-7; possible D gene TRBD2, 5 bases. CDR1 is MNHNS and CDR2 is SASEGT in the germline V gene. This CDR3 has 10 residues.

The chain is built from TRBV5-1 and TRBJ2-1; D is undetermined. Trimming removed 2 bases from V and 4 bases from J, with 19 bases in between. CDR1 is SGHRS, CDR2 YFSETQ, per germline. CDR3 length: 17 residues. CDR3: CASSFLPLEIDYNEQFF. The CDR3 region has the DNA TGCGCCAGCAGCTTCCTGCCTCTAGAGATAGATTACAATGAGCAGTTCTTC. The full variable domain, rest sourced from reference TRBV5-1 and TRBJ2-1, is KAGVTQTPRYLIKTRGQQVTLSCSPISGHRSVSWYQQTPGQGLQFLFEYFSETQRNKGNFPGRFSGRQFSNSRSEMNVSTLELGDSALYLCASSFLPLEIDYNEQFFGPGTRLTVL.

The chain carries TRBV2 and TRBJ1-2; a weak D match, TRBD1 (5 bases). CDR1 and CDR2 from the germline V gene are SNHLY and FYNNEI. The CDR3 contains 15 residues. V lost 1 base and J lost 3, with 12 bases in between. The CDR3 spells CASSEEQAAHYGYTF. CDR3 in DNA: TGTGCCAGCAGTGAAGAACAGGCGGCGCACTATGGCTACACCTTC.

The CDR3 DNA reads TGTGCCAGCACCGGGACAGGGTCCTACAATGAGCAGTTCTTC. Amino acids: CASTGTGSYNEQFF. V and J are TRBV2 and TRBJ2-1; 9 bases match TRBD1. Trimming cost V 7 bases and J 1 base; bases outside gene matches: 2. The CDR3 has 14 residues. Germline CDR1 SNHLY, CDR2 FYNNEI. Filled out from reference TRBV2 and TRBJ2-1, the complete variable domain reads EPEVTQTPSHQVTQMGQEVILRCVPISNHLYFYWYRQILGQKVEFLVSFYNNEISEKSEIFDDQFSVERPDGSNFTLKIRSTKLEDSAMYFCASTGTGSYNEQFFGPGTRLTVL.

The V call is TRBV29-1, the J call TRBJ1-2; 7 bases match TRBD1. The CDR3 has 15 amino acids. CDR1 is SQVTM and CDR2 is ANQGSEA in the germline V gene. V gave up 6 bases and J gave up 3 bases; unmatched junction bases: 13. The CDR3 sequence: CSVPGEDRNYYGYTF. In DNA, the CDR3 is TGCAGCGTCCCGGGGGAGGACAGGAACTACTATGGCTACACCTTC.

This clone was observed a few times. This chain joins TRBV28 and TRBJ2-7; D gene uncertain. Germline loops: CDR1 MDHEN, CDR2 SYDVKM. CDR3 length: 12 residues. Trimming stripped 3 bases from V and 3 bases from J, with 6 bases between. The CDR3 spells CASSFVDYEQYF. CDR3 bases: TGTGCCAGCAGTTTCGTAGACTACGAGCAGTACTTC. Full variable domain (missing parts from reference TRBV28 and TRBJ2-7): DVKVTQSSRYLVKRTGEKVFLECVQDMDHENMFWYRQDPGLGLRLIYFSYDVKMKEKGDIPEGYSVSREKKERFSLILESASTNQTSMYLCASSFVDYEQYFGPGTRLTVT.

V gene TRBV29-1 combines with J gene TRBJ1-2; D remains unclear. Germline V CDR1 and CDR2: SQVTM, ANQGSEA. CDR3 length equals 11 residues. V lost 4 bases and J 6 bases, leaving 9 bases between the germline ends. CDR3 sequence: CSVVAGNGYTF. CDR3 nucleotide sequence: TGCAGCGTTGTAGCCGGGAATGGCTACACCTTC.

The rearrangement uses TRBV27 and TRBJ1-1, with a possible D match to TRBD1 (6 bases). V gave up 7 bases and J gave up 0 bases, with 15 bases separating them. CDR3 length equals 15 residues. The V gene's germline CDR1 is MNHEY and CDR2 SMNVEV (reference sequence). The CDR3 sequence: CASTRVGTMNTEAFF. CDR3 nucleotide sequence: TGTGCCAGCACCCGGGTCGGGACAATGAACACTGAAGCTTTCTTT.